This TCR beta chain was profiled in a study of blood T cell repertoires in COVID-19. Turning to the study itself: Samples representing acute and convalescent COVID-19 were sourced from the United States, Italy and Spain.

Germline V lookup: CDR1 MNHEY, CDR2 SVGAGI. The CDR3 length is 15 residues. Trimming took off 2 bases at V and 7 bases at J, with 14 bases between the two ends. Produced via immunoSEQ multiplex PCR; TCRdb's table is partial and in-frame only. Here the sample spans roughly 160,000 clones, roughly 84% being singletons. The sequenced sample was peripheral blood. The rearrangement joins TRBV6-5 to TRBJ1-4; D is possibly TRBD1 (6 bases). The receptor was derived from a man aged 70-80 years with active or convalescent COVID-19. The CDR3 region has the DNA TGTGCCAGCAGTTACCGGCCACCCAGGGGTGAAAAACTGTTTTTT. Residues: CASSYRPPRGEKLFF.